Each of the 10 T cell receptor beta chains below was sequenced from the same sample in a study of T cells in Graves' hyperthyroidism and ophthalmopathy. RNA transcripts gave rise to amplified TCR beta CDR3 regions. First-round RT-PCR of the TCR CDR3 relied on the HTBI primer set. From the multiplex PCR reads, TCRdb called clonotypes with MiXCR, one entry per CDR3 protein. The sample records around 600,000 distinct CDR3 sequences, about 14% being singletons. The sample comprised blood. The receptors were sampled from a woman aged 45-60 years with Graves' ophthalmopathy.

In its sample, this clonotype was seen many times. The CDR3 sequence is CASSGLAGGPAYEQYF. The CDR3 DNA is TGTGCCAGCAGCGGACTAGCGGGAGGGCCGGCGTACGAGCAGTACTTC. The chain employs TRBV12-3 or TRBV12-4 and TRBJ2-7; TRBD2 matches at 15 bases. The CDR3 totals 16 residues. The junction had 7 bases not matched to a gene; V was cut back by 6 bases and J by 4 bases.

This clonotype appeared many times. The CDR3 DNA sequence: TGCAGTGCTAGAGACTGGACAACCACTAGCGGGGAAGATACGCAGTATTTT. Amino acid sequence: CSARDWTTTSGEDTQYF. The J gene is TRBJ2-3, the V gene TRBV20-1; 10 nucleotides agree with TRBD2. Unmatched junction bases numbered 11, after V lost 0 bases and J lost 5 bases. The CDR3 runs 17 residues. Germline V gene data show CDR1 as DFQATT and CDR2 as SNEGSKA (reference sequence).

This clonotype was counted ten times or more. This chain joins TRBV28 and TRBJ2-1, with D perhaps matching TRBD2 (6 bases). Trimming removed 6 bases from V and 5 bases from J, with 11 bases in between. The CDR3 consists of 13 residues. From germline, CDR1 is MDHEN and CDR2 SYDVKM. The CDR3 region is CASSLARNNEQFF. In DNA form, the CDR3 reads TGTGCCAGCAGCCTAGCGCGAAACAATGAGCAGTTCTTC.

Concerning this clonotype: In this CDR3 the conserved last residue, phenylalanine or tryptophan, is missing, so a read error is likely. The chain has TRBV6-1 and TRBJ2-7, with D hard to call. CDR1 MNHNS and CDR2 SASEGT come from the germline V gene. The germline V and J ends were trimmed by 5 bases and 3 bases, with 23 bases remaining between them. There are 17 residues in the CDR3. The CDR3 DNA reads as TGTGCCAGCAGTAGGCCGACCATTAAAGACAAGGGCTACGAGCAGTACTGC. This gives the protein CASSRPTIKDKGYEQYC.

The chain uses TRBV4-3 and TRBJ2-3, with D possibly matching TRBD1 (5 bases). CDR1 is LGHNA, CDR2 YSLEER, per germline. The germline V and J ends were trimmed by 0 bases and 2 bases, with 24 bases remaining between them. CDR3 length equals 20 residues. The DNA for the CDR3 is TGCGCCAGCAGCCAAGATGGGGCCAGGGATGTGACAAGTAACACAGATACGCAGTATTTT. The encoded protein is CASSQDGARDVTSNTDTQYF.

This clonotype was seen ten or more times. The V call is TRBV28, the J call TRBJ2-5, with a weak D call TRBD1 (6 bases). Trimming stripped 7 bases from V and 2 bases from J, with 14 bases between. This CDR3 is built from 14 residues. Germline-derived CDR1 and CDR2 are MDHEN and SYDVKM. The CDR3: CASTRGQLQETQYF. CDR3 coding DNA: TGTGCCAGCACGCGAGGACAGTTACAAGAGACCCAGTACTTC.

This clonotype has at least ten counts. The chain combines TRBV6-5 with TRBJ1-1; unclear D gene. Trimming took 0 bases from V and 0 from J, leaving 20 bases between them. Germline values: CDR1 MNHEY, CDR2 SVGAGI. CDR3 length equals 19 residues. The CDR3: CASSYSISLGRGMNTEAFF. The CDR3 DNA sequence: TGTGCCAGCAGTTACTCGATCTCCTTGGGGAGAGGAATGAACACTGAAGCTTTCTTT.

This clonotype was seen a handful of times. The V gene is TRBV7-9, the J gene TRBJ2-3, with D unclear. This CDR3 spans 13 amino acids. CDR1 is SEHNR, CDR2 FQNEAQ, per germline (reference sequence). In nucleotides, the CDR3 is TGTGCACTGCTTCGCGAAAGCACAGATACGCAGTATTTT. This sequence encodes CALLRESTDTQYF. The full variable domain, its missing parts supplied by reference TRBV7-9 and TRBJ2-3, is DTGVSQNPRHKITKRGQNVTFRCDPISEHNRLYWYRQTLGQGPEFLTYFQNEAQLEKSRLLSDRFSAERPKGSFSTLEIQRTEQGDSAMYLCALLRESTDTQYFGPGTRLTVL.

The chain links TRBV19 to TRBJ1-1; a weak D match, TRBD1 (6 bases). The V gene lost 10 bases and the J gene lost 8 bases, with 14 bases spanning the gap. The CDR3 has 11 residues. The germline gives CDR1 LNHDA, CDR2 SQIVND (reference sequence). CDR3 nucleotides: TGTGCCACCACACAGGGTATAGAAGCTTTCTTT. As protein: CATTQGIEAFF. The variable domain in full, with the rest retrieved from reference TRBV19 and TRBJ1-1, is DGGITQSPKYLFRKEGQNVTLSCEQNLNHDAMYWYRQDPGQGLRLIYYSQIVNDFQKGDIAEGYSVSREKKESFPLTVTSAQKNPTAFYLCATTQGIEAFFGQGTRLTVV.

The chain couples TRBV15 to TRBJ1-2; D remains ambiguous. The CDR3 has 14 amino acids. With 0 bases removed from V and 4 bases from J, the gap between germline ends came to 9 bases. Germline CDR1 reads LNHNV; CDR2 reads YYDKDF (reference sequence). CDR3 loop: CATSRDREIYGYTF. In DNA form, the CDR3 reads TGTGCCACCAGCAGAGATAGGGAAATCTATGGCTACACCTTC.